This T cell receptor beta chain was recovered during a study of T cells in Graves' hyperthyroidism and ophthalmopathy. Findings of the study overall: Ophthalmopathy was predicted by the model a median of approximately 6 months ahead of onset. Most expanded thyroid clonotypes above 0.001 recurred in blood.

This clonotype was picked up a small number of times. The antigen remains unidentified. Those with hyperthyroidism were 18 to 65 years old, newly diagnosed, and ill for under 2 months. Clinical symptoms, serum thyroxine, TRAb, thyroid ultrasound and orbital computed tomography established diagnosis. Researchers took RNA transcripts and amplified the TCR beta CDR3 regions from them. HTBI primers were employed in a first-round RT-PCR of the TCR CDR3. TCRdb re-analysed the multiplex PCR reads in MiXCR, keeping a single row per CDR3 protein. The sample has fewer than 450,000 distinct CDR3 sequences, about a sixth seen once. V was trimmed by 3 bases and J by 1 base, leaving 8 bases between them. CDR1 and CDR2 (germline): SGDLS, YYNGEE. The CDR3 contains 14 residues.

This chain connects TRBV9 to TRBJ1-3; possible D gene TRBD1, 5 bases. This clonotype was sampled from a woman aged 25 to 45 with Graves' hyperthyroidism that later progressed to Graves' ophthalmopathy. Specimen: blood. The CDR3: CASSGQGSGNTIYF. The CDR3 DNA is TGTGCCAGCAGCGGCCAGGGTTCTGGAAACACCATATATTTT.